These T cell receptor beta chains were read from a single sample in a study of CD8 T cells in cerebrospinal fluid in Alzheimer's disease. TCRdb reprocessed the 10x single-cell sequencing reads and keeps a single row for each CDR3 protein, giving no DNA. This repertoire includes about 1,200 distinct CDR3 sequences. Specimen: cerebrospinal fluid. The receptors come from a human donor with Alzheimer's disease. CDR3s include the opening cysteine and the closing phenylalanine or tryptophan. Clone size is stated in some rows and not others, as once, few, many or a class when expanded.

clone_size	v_call	j_call	cdr3_aa
.	TRBV5-4	TRBJ2-7	CASSPGTSFRTAYEQYF
large	TRBV3-1	TRBJ2-7	CASSQVAGFLYEQYF
large	TRBV6-2/TRBV6-3	TRBJ2-1	CATRAGTVPLDEQFF
large	TRBV4-1	TRBJ1-1	CASSQGENTEAFF
large	TRBV2	TRBJ1-1	CASISQNTEAFF
medium-sized	TRBV28	TRBJ2-2	CASSSHRPNTGELFF
large	TRBV7-2	TRBJ2-4	CASSLGPGGLRAKNIQYF
medium-sized	TRBV20-1	TRBJ2-7	CSARARGLAGVTYEQYF
medium-sized	TRBV6-5	TRBJ1-4	CASSPQGFAEKLFF
.	TRBV5-1	TRBJ2-5	CASSYSGGGETQYF
medium-sized	TRBV5-8	TRBJ2-7	CASSRGLGYEQYF
medium-sized	TRBV9	TRBJ2-7	CASSARDGEYEQYF
medium-sized	TRBV25-1	TRBJ2-1	CASTATNEQFF
medium-sized	TRBV16	TRBJ1-2	CASSQSMNYGYTF
medium-sized	TRBV10-3	TRBJ1-5	CAISTGQGGNQPQHF
medium-sized	TRBV5-4	TRBJ1-1	CASSPRQNTEAFF
medium-sized	TRBV6-1	TRBJ2-5	CASSGLGGTKTQYF
large	TRBV5-8	TRBJ1-2	CASSQDGRNYGYTF
medium-sized	TRBV5-1	TRBJ2-7	CASSLGQGIHEQYF
medium-sized	TRBV12-3/TRBV12-4	TRBJ2-7	CASSLGGTAITFHEQYF
medium-sized	TRBV18	TRBJ2-1	CASSPQRKDNEQFF
large	TRBV5-1	TRBJ2-2	CASRLGAQNTGELFF
medium-sized	TRBV12-3/TRBV12-4	TRBJ2-1	CASSSPGQTYNEQFF
medium-sized	TRBV4-1	TRBJ1-4	CASSATRDRDEKLFF
medium-sized	TRBV18	TRBJ2-5	CASSLNKGTETQYF
medium-sized	TRBV27	TRBJ1-5	CASSQVALSNQPQHF
medium-sized	TRBV6-5	TRBJ1-5	CASRDGNSNQPQHF
medium-sized	TRBV27	TRBJ2-1	CASSLQLLAGSLAEQFF
medium-sized	TRBV7-3	TRBJ2-5	CASSPGTGTGTQYF
medium-sized	TRBV28	TRBJ1-1	CASSSGPLNTEAFF
large	TRBV5-1	TRBJ2-2	CASSRQTGRLGTGELFF
medium-sized	TRBV6-1	TRBJ1-5	CASRETGSNQPQHF
large	TRBV7-6	TRBJ2-7	CASSLGGLALNEQYF
medium-sized	TRBV11-3	TRBJ1-6	CASSAGADSPLHF
medium-sized	TRBV5-4	TRBJ2-1	CASSVDYQYNEQFF
medium-sized	TRBV27	TRBJ1-6	CASSLSKGSNSPLHF
medium-sized	TRBV6-1	TRBJ2-1	CASSETFAGTLGNEQFF
large	TRBV29-1	TRBJ2-1	CSVEMASGDYNEQFF
large	TRBV4-3	TRBJ2-2	CASSQDARLGGELFF
medium-sized	TRBV20-1	TRBJ2-7	CSARASGTGSGYEQYF
medium-sized	TRBV11-3	TRBJ2-2	CASSLNQVTGELFF
.	TRBV27	TRBJ2-1	CASSTFSREQFF
large	TRBV7-2	TRBJ2-7	CASSLEQGVREQYF
large	TRBV7-9	TRBJ2-3	CASSLPSGSEADTQYF
medium-sized	TRBV11-1	TRBJ2-3	CASSSRSGTADTQYF
medium-sized	TRBV2	TRBJ2-7	CASRSGTGVGYEQYF
medium-sized	TRBV10-3	TRBJ1-6	CAISERGGDSPLHF
large	TRBV7-2	TRBJ2-1	CASSLYRSDEQFF